This T cell receptor beta chain was captured by sequencing in a study of T cell repertoires in cytomegalovirus infection. TCRdb called the reads again in MiXCR, with one record for every CDR3 protein. The table includes almost 500,000 distinct CDR3 sequences, 11% detected once. This receptor was taken from a human donor in good health (CMV status not recorded). Some clones in this sample may be carry-over from other donors' samples. The sample comprised PBMCs.

This CDR3 is CASSIAFTEAFF. For the CDR3, the DNA is TGTGCCAGCAGTATAGCCTTCACTGAAGCTTTCTTT. This rearrangement joins TRBV28 to TRBJ1-1; D is undetermined. CDR3 length equals 12 residues. Trimming cost V 5 bases and J 4 bases, with 8 bases left between them. CDR1 and CDR2 from the germline V gene are MDHEN and SYDVKM.